This section outlines one TCR beta chain sequence together with its context. Trimming stripped 6 bases from V and 0 bases from J, with 9 bases between. CDR3 length: 13 residues. Germline assignment: CDR1 MNHEY and CDR2 SVGAGI. Clones were read by immunoSEQ multiplex PCR, and TCRdb kept only the in-frame ones, dropping some. The repertoire holds approximately 71,000 clones, with around 94% as singletons. This sample was included in a study of T cell changes during pregnancy in multiple sclerosis. The sequencing used peripheral blood, collected in the third trimester of pregnancy. This chain uses TRBV6-5 with TRBJ2-7; no definite D call. The TCR originated in a female donor with multiple sclerosis, enrolled in a pregnancy study. This chain's CDR3 is CASRPGSSYEQYF. CDR3 DNA: TGTGCCAGCAGACCAGGAAGCTCCTACGAGCAGTACTTC.